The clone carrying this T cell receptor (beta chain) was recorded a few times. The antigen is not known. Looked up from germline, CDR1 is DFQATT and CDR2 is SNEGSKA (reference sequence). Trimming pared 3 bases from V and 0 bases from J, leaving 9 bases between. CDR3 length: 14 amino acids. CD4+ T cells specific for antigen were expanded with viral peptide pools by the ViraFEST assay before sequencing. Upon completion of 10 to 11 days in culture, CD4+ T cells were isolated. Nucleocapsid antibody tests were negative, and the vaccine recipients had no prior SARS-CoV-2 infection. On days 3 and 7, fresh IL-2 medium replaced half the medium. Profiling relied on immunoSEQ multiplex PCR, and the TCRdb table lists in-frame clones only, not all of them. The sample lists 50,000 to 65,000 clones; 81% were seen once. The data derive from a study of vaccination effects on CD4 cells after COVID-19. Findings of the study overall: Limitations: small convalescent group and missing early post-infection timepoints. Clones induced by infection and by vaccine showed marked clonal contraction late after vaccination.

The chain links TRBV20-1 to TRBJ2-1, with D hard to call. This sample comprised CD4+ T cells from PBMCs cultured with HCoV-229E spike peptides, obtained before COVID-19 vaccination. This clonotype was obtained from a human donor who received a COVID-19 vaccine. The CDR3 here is CSASPASSYNEQFF. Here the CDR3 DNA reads TGCAGTGCTAGTCCAGCTAGCTCCTACAATGAGCAGTTCTTC.